The clone carrying this T cell receptor (beta chain) was seen many times. This specimen belongs to a study of human T cells and chemical hapten exposure. Time point denoted: patch test 3, about 24 weeks after DPC sensitization. As to treatment: therapeutic diphenylcyclopropenone sensitization with weekly scalp DPC. The CDR3 covers 17 residues. The germline V gene encodes CDR1 SGHRS and CDR2 YFSETQ. V was clipped by 2 bases and J by 1 base; unmatched bases: 5. Using its own MiXCR run on the RACE reads, TCRdb lists one record per CDR3 protein. The table shows some 52,000 distinct CDR3 sequences, with 9.9% occurring only once.

The sample in question was whole blood, obtained in connection with sensitization to the hapten diphenylcyclopropenone (DPC). This chain uses TRBV5-1 with TRBJ2-2, with 10 positions matching TRBD1. This receptor was taken from a middle-aged woman with alopecia areata. Some clones in this sample may be carry-over from other donors' samples. CDR3 DNA: TGCGCCAGCAGCTTATTAGGGGACAGGGGGAACACCGGGGAGCTGTTTTTT. Protein sequence: CASSLLGDRGNTGELFF.